This T cell receptor (beta chain) emerged from a study of blood T cell repertoires in COVID-19. Study-level background: Collection of acute and convalescent COVID-19 samples took place in the United States, Italy and Spain. PBMCs, B-cell-depleted T cells, or T cells were the source of the cDNA or gDNA that made up the material.

Trimming cost V 4 bases and J 1 base; bases outside gene matches: 1. This CDR3 contains 13 residues. Germline V lookup: CDR1 LNHDA, CDR2 SQIVND (reference sequence). As handled by the study authors: Estimates of nucleated cell counts were drawn from the amplification of reference gene primers. The data were produced by immunoSEQ multiplex PCR, yet TCRdb's version contains in-frame clones alone and is incomplete. That table supplies the V and J calls and clone size; D and trimming were determined from the DNA. The sample contains around 100,000 clones, more than 75% of which appear only once. This TCR was sampled from a human donor in a cohort sampled during active COVID-19. V gene TRBV19 combines with J gene TRBJ2-7; 7 bases are shared with TRBD2. The sequencing sample was made of peripheral blood. CDR3 bases: TGTGCCAGTAGTAGGGACTATTCCTACGAGCAGTACTTC. Protein product: CASSRDYSYEQYF.